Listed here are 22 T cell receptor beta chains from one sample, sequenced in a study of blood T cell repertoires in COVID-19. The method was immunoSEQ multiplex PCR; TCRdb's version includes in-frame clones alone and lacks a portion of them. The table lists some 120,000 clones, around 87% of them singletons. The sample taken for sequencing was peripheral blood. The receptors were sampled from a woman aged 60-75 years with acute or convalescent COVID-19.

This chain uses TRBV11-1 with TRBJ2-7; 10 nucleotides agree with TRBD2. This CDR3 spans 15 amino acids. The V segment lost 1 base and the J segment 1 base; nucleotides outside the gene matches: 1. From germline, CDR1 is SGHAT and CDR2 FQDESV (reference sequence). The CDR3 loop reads CASSLGTSGSYEQYF. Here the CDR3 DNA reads TGTGCCAGCAGCTTAGGGACTAGCGGATCCTACGAGCAGTACTTC.

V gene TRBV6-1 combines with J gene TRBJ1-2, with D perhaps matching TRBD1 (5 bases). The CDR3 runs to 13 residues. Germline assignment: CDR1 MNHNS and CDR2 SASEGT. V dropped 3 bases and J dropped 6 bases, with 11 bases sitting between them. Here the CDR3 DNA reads TGTGCCAGCAGTGACGGGGGAGGGGATGGCTACACCTTC. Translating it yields CASSDGGGDGYTF.

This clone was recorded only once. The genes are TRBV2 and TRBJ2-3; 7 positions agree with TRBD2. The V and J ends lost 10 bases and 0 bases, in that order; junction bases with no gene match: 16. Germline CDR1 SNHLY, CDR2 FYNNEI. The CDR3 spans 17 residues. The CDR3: CATEGWEEGLSTDTQYF. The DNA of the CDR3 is TGTGCCACCGAGGGGTGGGAGGAGGGACTAAGCACAGATACGCAGTATTTT.

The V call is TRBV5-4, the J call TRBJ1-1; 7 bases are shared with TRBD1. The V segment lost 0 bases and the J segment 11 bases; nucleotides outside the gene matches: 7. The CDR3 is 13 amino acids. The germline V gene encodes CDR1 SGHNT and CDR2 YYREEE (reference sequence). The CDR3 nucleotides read TGTGCCAGCAGCTTGGATAACAGGGGTGTGGCTTTCTTT. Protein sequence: CASSLDNRGVAFF.

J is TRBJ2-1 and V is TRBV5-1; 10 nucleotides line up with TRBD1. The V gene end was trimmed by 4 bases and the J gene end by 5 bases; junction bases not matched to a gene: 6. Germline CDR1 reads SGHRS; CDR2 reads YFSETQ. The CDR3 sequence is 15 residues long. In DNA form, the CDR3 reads TGCGCCAGCAGCACGGGACAGGGGACACACAATGAGCAGTTCTTC. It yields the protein CASSTGQGTHNEQFF.

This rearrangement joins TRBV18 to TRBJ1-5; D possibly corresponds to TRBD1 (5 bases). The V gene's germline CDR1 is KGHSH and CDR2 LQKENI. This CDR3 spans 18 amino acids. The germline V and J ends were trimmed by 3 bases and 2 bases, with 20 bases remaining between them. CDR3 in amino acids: CASSPGTLARGGNQPQHF. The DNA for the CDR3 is TGTGCCAGCTCACCCGGGACCCTCGCCCGGGGGGGCAATCAGCCCCAGCATTTT.

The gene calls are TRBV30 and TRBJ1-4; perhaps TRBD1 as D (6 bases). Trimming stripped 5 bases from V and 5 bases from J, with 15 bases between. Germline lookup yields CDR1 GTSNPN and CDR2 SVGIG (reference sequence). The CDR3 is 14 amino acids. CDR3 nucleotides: TGTGCCTGGTCCGGACAGAATCTAAATGAAAAACTGTTTTTT. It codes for CAWSGQNLNEKLFF.

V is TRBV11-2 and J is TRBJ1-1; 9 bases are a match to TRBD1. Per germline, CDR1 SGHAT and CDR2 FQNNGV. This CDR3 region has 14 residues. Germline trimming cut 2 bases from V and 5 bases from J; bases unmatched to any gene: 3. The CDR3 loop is CASSLTDRGTEAFF. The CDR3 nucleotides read TGTGCCAGCAGCTTAACGGACAGGGGAACTGAAGCTTTCTTT.

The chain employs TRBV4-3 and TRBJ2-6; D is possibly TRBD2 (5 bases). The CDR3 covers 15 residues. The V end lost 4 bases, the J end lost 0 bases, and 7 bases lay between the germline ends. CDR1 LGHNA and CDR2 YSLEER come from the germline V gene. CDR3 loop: CASSPGNSGANVLTF. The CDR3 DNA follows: TGCGCCAGCAGCCCCGGGAACTCTGGGGCCAACGTCCTGACTTTC.

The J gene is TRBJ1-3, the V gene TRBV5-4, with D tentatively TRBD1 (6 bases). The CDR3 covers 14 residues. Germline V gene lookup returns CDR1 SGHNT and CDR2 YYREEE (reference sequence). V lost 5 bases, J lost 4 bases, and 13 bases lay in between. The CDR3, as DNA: TGTGCCAGCAGTGGACAGAGGGAAGGAAACACCATATATTTT. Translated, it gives CASSGQREGNTIYF. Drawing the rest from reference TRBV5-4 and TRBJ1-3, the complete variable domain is ETGVTQSPTHLIKTRGQQVTLRCSSQSGHNTVSWYQQALGQGPQFIFQYYREEENGRGNFPPRFSGLQFPNYSSELNVNALELDDSALYLCASSGQREGNTIYFGEGSWLTVV.

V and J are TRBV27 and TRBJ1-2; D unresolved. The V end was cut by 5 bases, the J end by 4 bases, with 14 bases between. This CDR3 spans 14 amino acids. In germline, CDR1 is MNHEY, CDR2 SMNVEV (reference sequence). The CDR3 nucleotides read TGTGCCAGCAGTAGCGACGGCAACTTCTATGGCTACACCTTC. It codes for CASSSDGNFYGYTF.

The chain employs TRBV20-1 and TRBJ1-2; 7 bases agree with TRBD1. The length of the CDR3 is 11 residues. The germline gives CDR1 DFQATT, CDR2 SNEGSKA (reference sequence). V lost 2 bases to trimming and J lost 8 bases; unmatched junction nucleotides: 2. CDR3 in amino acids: CSARTGEGYTF. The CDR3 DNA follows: TGCAGTGCTAGAACAGGGGAAGGCTACACCTTC.

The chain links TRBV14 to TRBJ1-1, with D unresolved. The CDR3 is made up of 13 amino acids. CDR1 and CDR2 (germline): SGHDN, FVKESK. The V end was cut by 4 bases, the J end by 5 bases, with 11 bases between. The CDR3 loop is CASSLGSGTEAFF. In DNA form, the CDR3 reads TGTGCCAGCAGCCTGGGGAGTGGAACTGAAGCTTTCTTT.

The CDR3 coding sequence is TGTGCCAGCAGCCCGCAGGGGGAAAAACTGTTTTTT. The encoded protein is CASSPQGEKLFF. This chain connects TRBV7-9 to TRBJ1-4; TRBD1 might be the D (6 bases). The germline V gene has CDR1 SEHNR and CDR2 FQNEAQ (reference sequence). Between the trimmed V and J ends, which lost 5 bases and 8 bases, there was a span of 9 bases. The length of the CDR3 is 12 residues.

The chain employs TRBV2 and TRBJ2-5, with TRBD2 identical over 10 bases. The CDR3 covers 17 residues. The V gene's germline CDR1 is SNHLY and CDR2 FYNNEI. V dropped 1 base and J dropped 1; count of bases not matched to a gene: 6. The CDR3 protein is CASSEGILAGAQETQYF. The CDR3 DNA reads TGTGCCAGCAGTGAAGGGATTCTAGCGGGAGCCCAAGAGACCCAGTACTTC.

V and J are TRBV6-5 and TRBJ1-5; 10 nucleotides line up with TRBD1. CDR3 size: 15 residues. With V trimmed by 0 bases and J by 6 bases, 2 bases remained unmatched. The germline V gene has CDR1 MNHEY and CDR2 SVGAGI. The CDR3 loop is CASSYSGQGGQPQHF. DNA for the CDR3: TGTGCCAGCAGTTACTCAGGACAGGGGGGTCAGCCCCAGCATTTT.

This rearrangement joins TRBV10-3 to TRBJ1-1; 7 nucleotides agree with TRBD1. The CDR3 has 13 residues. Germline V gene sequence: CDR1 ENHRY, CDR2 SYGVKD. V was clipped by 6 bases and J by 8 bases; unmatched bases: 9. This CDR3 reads CAIRAYRDSEAFF. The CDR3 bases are TGTGCCATCAGGGCTTACCGGGACAGCGAAGCTTTCTTT.

The chain's CDR3 is CASSLPPPVRTDTQYF. Written as DNA, the CDR3 is TGTGCCAGCAGTCTCCCCCCTCCGGTCCGCACAGATACGCAGTATTTT. This sequence joins TRBV28 and TRBJ2-3; D is uncertain. The length of the CDR3 is 16 residues. The ends were cut back, 5 bases at V and 1 base at J, with 16 bases in the middle. CDR1 MDHEN and CDR2 SYDVKM come from the germline V gene. The variable domain in full, completed from reference TRBV28 and TRBJ2-3, reads DVKVTQSSRYLVKRTGEKVFLECVQDMDHENMFWYRQDPGLGLRLIYFSYDVKMKEKGDIPEGYSVSREKKERFSLILESASTNQTSMYLCASSLPPPVRTDTQYFGPGTRLTVL.

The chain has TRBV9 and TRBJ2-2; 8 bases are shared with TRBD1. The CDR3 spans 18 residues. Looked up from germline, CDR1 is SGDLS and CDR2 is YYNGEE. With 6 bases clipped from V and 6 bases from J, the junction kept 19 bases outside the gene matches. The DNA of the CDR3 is TGTGCCAGCACCCTAGGTTCTATGTGGACAGGGTACGCCGGGGAGCTGTTTTTT. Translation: CASTLGSMWTGYAGELFF.

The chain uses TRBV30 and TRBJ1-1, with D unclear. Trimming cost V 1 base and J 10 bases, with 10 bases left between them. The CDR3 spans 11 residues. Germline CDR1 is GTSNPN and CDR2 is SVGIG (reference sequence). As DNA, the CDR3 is TGTGCCTGGAGTGCGAGGATGGTAGCTTTCTTT. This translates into CAWSARMVAFF. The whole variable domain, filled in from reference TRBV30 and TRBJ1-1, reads SQTIHQWPATLVQPVGSPLSLECTVEGTSNPNLYWYRQAAGRGLQLLFYSVGIGQISSEVPQNLSASRPQDRQFILSSKKLLLSDSGFYLCAWSARMVAFFGQGTRLTVV.

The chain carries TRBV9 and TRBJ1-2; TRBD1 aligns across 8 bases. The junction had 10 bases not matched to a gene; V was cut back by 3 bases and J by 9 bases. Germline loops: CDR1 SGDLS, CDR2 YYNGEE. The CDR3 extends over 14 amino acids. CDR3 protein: CASSAPGQARRYTF. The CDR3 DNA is TGTGCCAGCAGCGCCCCGGGACAGGCGAGACGCTACACCTTC. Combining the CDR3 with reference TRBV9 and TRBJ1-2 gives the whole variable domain DSGVTQTPKHLITATGQRVTLRCSPRSGDLSVYWYQQSLDQGLQFLIQYYNGEERAKGNILERFSAQQFPDLHSELNLSSLELGDSALYFCASSAPGQARRYTFGSGTRLTVV.

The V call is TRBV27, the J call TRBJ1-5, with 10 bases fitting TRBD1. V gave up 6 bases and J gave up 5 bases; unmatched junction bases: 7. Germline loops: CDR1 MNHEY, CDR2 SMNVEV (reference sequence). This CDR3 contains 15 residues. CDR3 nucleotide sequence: TGTGCCAGCAGCCGGACAGGGGGACCCTATCAGCCCCAGCATTTT. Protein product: CASSRTGGPYQPQHF.